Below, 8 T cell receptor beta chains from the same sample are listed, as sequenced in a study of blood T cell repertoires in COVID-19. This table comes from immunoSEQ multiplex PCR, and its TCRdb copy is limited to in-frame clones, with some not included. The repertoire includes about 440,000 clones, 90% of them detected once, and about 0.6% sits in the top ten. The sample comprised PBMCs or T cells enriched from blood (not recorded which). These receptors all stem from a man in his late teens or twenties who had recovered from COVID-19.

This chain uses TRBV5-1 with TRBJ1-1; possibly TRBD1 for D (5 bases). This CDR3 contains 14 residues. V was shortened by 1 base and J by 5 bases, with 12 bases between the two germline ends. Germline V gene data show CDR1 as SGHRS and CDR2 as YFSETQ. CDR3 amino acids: CASSLFREATEAFF. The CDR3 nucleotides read TGCGCCAGCAGCTTGTTCAGGGAGGCAACTGAAGCTTTCTTT. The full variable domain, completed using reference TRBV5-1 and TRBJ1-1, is KAGVTQTPRYLIKTRGQQVTLSCSPISGHRSVSWYQQTPGQGLQFLFEYFSETQRNKGNFPGRFSGRQFSNSRSEMNVSTLELGDSALYLCASSLFREATEAFFGQGTRLTVV.

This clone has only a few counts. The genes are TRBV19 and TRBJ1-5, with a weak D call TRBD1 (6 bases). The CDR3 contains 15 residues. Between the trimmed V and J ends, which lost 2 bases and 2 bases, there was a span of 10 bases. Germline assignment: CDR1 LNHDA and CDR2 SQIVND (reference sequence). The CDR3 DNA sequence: TGTGCCAGTAGTATATTAGCAGGGGGCAATCAGCCCCAGCATTTT. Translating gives CASSILAGGNQPQHF.

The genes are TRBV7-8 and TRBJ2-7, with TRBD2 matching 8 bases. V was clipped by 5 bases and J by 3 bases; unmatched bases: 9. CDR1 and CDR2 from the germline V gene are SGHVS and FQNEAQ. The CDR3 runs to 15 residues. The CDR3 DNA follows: TGTGCCAGCAGCCCTCCGGGAGGGGGTATCTACGAGCAGTACTTC. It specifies CASSPPGGGIYEQYF.

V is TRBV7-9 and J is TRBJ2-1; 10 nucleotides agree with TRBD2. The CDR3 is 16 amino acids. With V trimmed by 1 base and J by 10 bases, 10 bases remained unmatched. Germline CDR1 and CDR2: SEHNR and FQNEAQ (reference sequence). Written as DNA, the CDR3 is TGTGCCAGCAGCTTAGAACCCAGCGGGAGGGTCAGGGAGCAGTTCTTC. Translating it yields CASSLEPSGRVREQFF.

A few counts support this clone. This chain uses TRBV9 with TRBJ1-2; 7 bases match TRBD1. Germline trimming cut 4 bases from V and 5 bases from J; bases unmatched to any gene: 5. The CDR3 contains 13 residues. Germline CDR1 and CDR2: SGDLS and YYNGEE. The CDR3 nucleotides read TGTGCCAGCAGCCCGGGACAGCAGTATGGCTACACCTTC. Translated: CASSPGQQYGYTF.

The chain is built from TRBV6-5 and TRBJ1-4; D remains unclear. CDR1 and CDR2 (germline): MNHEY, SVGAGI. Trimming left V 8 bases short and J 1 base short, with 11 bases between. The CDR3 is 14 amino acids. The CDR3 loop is CASGSGLTNEKLFF. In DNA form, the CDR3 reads TGTGCCAGCGGGAGTGGGTTAACTAATGAAAAACTGTTTTTT.

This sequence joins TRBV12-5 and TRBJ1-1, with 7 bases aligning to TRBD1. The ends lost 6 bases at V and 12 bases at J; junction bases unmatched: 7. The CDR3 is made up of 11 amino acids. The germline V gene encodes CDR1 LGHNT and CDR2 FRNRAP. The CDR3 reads CASGHDRESFF. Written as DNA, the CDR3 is TGTGCTAGTGGACATGACAGGGAATCTTTCTTT.

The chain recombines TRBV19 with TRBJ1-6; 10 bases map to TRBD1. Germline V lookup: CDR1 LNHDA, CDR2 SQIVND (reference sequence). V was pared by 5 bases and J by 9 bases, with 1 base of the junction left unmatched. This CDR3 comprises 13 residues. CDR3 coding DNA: TGTGCCAGTAGTGGACAGGGGGTTTCACCCCTCCACTTT. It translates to CASSGQGVSPLHF.